This TCR beta chain was sequenced for a study of CD8 T cells in Susac syndrome. Random hexamers were used to reverse transcribe 0.5 to 1 ug of RNA. TCRdb re-called the immunoSEQ multiplex PCR reads through MiXCR, storing one row per CDR3 protein. The repertoire holds about 290,000 distinct CDR3 sequences, with about nine tenths as singletons. This clonotype was seen a single time. The multiple sclerosis control cohort comprised treatment-naive individuals presenting with stable or active relapsing-remitting disease. Sequencing was carried out using CD8+ T cells from PBMCs. This TCR came from a human donor with multiple sclerosis.

Written as DNA, the CDR3 is TGCAGCGGTGGGACACTAGCGAGCACAGATACGCAGTATTTT. This encodes CSGGTLASTDTQYF. This rearrangement joins TRBV29-1 to TRBJ2-3, with a possible D match to TRBD2 (7 bases). The germline V gene has CDR1 SQVTM and CDR2 ANQGSEA. CDR3 length: 14 residues. Trimming stripped 7 bases from V and 0 bases from J, with 14 bases between.